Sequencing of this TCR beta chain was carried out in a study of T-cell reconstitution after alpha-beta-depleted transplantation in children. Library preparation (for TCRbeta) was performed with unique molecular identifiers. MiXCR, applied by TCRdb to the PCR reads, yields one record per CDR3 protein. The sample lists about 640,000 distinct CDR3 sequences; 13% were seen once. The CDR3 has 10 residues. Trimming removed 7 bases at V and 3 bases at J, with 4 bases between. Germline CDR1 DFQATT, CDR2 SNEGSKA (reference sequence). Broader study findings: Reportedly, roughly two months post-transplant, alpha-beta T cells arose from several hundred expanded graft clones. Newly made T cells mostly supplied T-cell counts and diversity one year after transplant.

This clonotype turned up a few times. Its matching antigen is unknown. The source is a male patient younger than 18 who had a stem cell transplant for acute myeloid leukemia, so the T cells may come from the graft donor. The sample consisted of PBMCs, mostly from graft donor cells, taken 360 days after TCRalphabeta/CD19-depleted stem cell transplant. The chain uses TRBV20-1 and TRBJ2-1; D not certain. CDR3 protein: CSVIYNEQFF. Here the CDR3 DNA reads TGCAGTGTTATCTACAATGAGCAGTTCTTC.